This TCR beta chain is drawn from a study of T cells in Graves' hyperthyroidism and ophthalmopathy (dated by TCRdb to between 2018 and 2021). Context from the whole study: Peripheral blood was collected at initial diagnosis, before any treatment. To identify TCR V-J signatures that set the groups apart, the researchers used a discovery cohort of 100 patients, made up of around 42 with Graves' ophthalmopathy and around 58 with stable Graves' hyperthyroidism. Whether ophthalmopathy could be predicted prospectively was tested in an independent validation cohort made up of about 20 hyperthyroidism patients plus 17 patients who later progressed to ophthalmopathy. For training and testing, the 100 or so patients in the discovery cohort were randomly divided in a 7:3 ratio. In addition, the study compared T-cell repertoires in thyroid tissue and in blood from 6 or 7 Graves' hyperthyroidism patients. After blood sampling, hyperthyroidism patients were treated with methimazole at a starting dose of 30 mg daily, and ophthalmopathy patients were treated with high-dose intravenous methylprednisolone. TCR Vbeta CDR3 sequencing of some 140 peripheral blood samples (over 40 ophthalmopathy, roughly 74 hyperthyroidism and roughly 17 progressor patients) is reported in the paper.

The full study reports these points: Most expanded thyroid clonotypes (frequency above 0.001) were also found in blood, which suggests that blood repertoires may mirror thyroid immune responses. In validation, progression to ophthalmopathy was predicted by the model with 65% to 71% sensitivity and roughly 76% specificity, a median of roughly six months before onset. No statistical method was used to set the sample size in advance, and investigators knew the group allocation. A 13 V-J signature model separated ophthalmopathy from stable hyperthyroidism, with approximately 86% sensitivity and about 81% specificity in cross-validation and 80%/75% in testing.

This clonotype was counted at least ten times. Its antigen is currently not known. No quality values exist for individual bases; no much larger clone is one base distant. The TCR beta CDR3 regions were amplified from the RNA transcripts. The first round of RT-PCR for the TCR CDR3 was performed with the HTBI primer set and the Qiagen OneStep RT-PCR kit. Libraries were constructed in a second round of multiplex PCR, after which size selection and purification were carried out. Paired-end sequencing of the libraries was performed with 100 bp reads on an Illumina HiSeq2000. In the authors' own workflow: SOAPnuke was used to process the raw data, with reads discarded if the reads contained adapters or uncalled bases, had a mean Phred below 15, or lacked an exact constant-primer or identifier match. High-quality paired reads were merged using COPE v1.2.5, and each unique nucleotide sequence was defined as a clonotype. MiTCR v1.1 was used to align clonotypes to the IMGT TRBV, TRBD and TRBJ reference segments. The analysis included only V-J combinations with a frequency above 0.0001, which together covered around 99% of the repertoires. The TCS score was defined as the ratio of F50 (clonal expansion) to E x V (chaos), calculated using BLOSUM62-based TCRdist between CDR3 peptides within each V-J. Welch's t-statistics and random forest reduced around 550 V-J features to under 15, which were used in a naive Bayes classifier (R e1071). The similarity between thyroid and blood repertoires was quantified using the Morisita-Horn index. In-frame beta chains were kept once TCRdb had trimmed the public reads at Q25 with fastp and called clones with MiXCR. Each entry merges the rows of one CDR3 protein and shows their most common DNA and genes. The V and J calls were not made by the authors but by TCRdb's processing. Recorded for this sample are about 840,000 distinct CDR3 sequences; roughly 40% of them occurred a single time. 8% to 9% of the sample rests with the top ten.

Graves' hyperthyroidism was defined as stable when no progression to ophthalmopathy occurred over 18 months of follow-up. Hyperthyroidism patients were newly diagnosed, had a disease duration of under 2 months, and were aged 18 to 65 years. Patients with uncontrolled infections, other autoimmune diseases, pregnancy or lactation were excluded. Diagnoses were based on clinical symptoms, serum thyroxine and TRAb, thyroid ultrasound and orbital computed tomography. PBMCs were separated from over 9 ml of fresh peripheral blood using Ficoll-Paque density gradient centrifugation. Trizol reagent was used to extract total RNA, and RNA quality was then checked on an Agilent 2100 Bioanalyzer. The sequenced material came from blood. The source of this sequence is a man younger than 35 with Graves' hyperthyroidism.

The nucleotide sequence is given as TGTGCCATCAGACGGGACACCCGACTCTATGGCTACACCTTC. Translated, this is CAIRRDTRLYGYTF. The sequence is built from TRBV10-3 and TRBJ1-2; the D gene is perhaps TRBD1, on 6 matching bases. The CDR3, cysteine through phenylalanine, is 14 amino acids long. The sequence is cut down to CDR3 DNA, 42 bases in frame from base 1. V loses 6 bases, J loses 4 bases, and the germline ends lie 15 bases apart. Via the germline V gene, CDR1 is ENHRY and CDR2 SYGVKD.